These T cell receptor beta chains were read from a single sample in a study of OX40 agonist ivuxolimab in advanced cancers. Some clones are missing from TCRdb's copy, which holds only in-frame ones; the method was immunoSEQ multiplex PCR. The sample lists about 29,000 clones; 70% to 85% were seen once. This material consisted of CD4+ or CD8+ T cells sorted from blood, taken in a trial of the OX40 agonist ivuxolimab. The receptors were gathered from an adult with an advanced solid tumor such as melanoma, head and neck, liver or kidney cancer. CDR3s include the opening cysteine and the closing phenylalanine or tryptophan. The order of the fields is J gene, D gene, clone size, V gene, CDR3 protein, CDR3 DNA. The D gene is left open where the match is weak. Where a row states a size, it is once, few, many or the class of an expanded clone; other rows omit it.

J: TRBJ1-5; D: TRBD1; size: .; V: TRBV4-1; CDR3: CASSQDRSTGGQPQHF; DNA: TGCGCCAGCAGCCAAGATCGTAGTACAGGGGGTCAGCCCCAGCATTTT
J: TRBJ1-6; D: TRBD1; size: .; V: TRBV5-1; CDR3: CASSLDQGVGSPLHF; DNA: TGCGCCAGCAGCTTGGACCAGGGGGTTGGTTCACCCCTCCACTTT
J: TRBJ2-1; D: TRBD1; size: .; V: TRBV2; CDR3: CASSDQDRVPYNEQFF; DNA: TGTGCCAGCAGTGACCAGGACAGGGTCCCCTACAATGAGCAGTTCTTC
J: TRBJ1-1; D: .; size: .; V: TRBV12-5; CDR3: CASGHSLNTEAFF; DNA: TGTGCTAGTGGTCACAGCCTGAACACTGAAGCTTTCTTT
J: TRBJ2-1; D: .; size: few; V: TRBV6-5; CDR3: CATKDWGSSYNEQFF; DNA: TGTGCCACTAAAGACTGGGGAAGCTCCTACAATGAGCAGTTCTTC
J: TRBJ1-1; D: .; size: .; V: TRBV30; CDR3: CAWSWGNTEAFF; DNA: TGTGCCTGGAGTTGGGGCAACACTGAAGCTTTCTTT
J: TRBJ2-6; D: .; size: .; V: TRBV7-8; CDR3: CASSLQPGTPSSGANVLTF; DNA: TGTGCCAGCAGCCTCCAGCCCGGGACACCCAGCTCTGGGGCCAACGTCCTGACTTTC
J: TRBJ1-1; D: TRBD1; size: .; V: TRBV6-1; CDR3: CASSERQGITEAFF; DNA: TGTGCCAGCAGTGAAAGACAGGGGATAACTGAAGCTTTCTTT
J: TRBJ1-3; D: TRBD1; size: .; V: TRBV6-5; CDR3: CASSPDRGQGNTIYF; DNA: TGTGCCAGCAGTCCGGACAGGGGACAAGGAAACACCATATATTTT
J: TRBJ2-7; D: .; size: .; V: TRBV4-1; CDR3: CASSLDRTDYEQYF; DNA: TGCGCCAGCAGCCTCGACAGGACGGACTACGAGCAGTACTTC
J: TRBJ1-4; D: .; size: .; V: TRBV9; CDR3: CASSGGSNEKLFF; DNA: TGTGCCAGCAGCGGAGGTTCTAATGAAAAACTGTTTTTT
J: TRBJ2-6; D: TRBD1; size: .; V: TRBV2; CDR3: CASSEVRGLSGANVLTF; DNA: TGTGCCAGCAGTGAGGTCAGGGGGCTGTCTGGGGCCAACGTCCTGACTTTC
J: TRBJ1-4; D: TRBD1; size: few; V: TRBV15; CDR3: CATSRVRTGNEKLFF; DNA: TGTGCCACCAGCAGAGTCAGGACAGGGAATGAAAAACTGTTTTTT
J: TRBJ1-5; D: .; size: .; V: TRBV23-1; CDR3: CASKPPYDKSYVPQPQHF; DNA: TGCGCCAGCAAACCTCCTTACGACAAATCATATGTCCCCCAGCCCCAGCATTTT
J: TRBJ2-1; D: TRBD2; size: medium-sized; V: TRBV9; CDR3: CASSDGTSGSGYNEQFF; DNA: TGTGCCAGCAGCGACGGGACTAGCGGGAGTGGGTACAATGAGCAGTTCTTC
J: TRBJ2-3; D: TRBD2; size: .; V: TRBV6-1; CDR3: CASSELAGAVDTQYF; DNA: TGTGCCAGCAGTGAATTAGCGGGAGCGGTAGATACGCAGTATTTT
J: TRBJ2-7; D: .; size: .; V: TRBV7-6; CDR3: CASSRAESYEQYF; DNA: TGTGCCAGCAGCCGTGCGGAATCCTACGAGCAGTACTTC
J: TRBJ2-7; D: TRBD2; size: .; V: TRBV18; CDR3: CASSHEREASYEQYF; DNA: TGTGCCAGCTCACACGAGCGGGAGGCCAGTTACGAGCAGTACTTC
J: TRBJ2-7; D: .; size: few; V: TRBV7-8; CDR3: CASSFTDYSYEQYF; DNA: TGTGCCAGCAGCTTTACCGACTACTCCTACGAGCAGTACTTC
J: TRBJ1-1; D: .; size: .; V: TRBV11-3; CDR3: CASSLVGGRNTEAFF; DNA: TGTGCCAGCAGCTTAGTTGGGGGCAGGAACACTGAAGCTTTCTTT
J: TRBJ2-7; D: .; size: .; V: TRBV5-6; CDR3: CASSWVEVSYEQYF; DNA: TGTGCCAGCAGCTGGGTAGAGGTCTCCTACGAGCAGTACTTC
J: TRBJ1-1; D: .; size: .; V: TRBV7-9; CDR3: CATSGGGRTGNTEAFF; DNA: TGTGCCACGTCGGGGGGCGGCCGAACGGGGAACACTGAAGCTTTCTTT
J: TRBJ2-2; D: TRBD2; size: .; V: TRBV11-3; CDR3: CASSLRGTSGRPGELFF; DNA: TGTGCCAGCAGCTTACGCGGGACTAGCGGGAGGCCCGGGGAGCTGTTTTTT
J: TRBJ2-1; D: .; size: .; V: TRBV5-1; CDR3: CASSPESYNEQFF; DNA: TGCGCCAGCAGCCCCGAGAGTTACAATGAGCAGTTCTTC
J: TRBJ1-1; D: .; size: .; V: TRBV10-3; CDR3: CAIRPRQRDRNTEAFF; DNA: TGTGCCATCAGGCCAAGACAGCGGGACCGGAACACTGAAGCTTTCTTT
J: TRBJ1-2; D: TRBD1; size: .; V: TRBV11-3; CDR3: CASSIGTGTSFNYGYTF; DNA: TGTGCCAGCAGCATTGGGACAGGAACAAGTTTTAACTATGGCTACACCTTC
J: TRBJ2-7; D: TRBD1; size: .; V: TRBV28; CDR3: CASSLGTGLLYEQYF; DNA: TGTGCCAGCAGCCTCGGGACAGGGTTGTTGTACGAGCAGTACTTC
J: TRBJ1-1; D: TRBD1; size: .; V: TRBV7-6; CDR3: CASSIGQGGTEAFF; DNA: TGTGCCAGCAGCATAGGACAGGGCGGGACTGAAGCTTTCTTT
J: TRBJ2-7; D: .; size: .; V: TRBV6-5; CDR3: CASSYSNRAYEQYF; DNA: TGTGCCAGCAGTTACTCGAATCGGGCCTACGAGCAGTACTTC